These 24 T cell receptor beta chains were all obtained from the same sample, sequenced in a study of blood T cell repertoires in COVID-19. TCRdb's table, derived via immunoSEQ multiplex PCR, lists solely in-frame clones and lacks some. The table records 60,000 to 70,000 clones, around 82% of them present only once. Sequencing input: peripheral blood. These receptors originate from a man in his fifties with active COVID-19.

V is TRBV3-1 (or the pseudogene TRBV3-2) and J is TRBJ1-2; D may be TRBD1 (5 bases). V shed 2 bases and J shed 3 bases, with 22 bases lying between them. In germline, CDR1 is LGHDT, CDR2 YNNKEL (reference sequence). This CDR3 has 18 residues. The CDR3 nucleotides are TGTGCCAGCAGCCAACGTGTCTGGCCTACGACAGTTTACTATGGCTACACCTTC. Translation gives CASSQRVWPTTVYYGYTF.

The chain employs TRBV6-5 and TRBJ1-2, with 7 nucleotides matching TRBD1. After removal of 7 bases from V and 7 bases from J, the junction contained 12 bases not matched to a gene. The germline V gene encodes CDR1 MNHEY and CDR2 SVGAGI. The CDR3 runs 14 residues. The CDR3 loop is CASTQPDRVGGYTF. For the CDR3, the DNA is TGTGCCAGCACCCAACCTGACAGGGTCGGTGGCTACACCTTC.

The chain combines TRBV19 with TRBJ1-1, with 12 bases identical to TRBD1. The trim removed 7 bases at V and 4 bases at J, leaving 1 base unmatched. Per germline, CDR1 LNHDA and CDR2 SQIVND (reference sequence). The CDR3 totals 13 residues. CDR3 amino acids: CASKGQGATEAFF. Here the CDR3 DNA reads TGTGCCAGTAAGGGACAGGGGGCCACTGAAGCTTTCTTT.

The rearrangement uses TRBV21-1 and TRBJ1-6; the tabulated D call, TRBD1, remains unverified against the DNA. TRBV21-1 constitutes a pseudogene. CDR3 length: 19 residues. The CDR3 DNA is TGTGCCAGCAGCAACCCGACAGTTTATCTGAGCTCCTATAATTCACCCCTCCACTTT. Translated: CASSNPTVYLSSYNSPLHF.

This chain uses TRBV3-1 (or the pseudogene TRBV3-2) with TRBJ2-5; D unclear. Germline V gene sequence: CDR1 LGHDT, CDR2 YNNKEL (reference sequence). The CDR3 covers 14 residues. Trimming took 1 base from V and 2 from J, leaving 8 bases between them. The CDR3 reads CASSQAGGQETQYF. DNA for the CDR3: TGTGCCAGCAGCCAAGCTGGCGGTCAAGAGACCCAGTACTTC.

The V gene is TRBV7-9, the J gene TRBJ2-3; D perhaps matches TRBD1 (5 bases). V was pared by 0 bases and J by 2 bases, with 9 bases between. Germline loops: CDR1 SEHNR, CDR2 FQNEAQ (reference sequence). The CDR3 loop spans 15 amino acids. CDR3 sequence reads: CASSLALTATDTQYF. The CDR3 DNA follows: TGTGCCAGCAGCTTAGCGCTGACAGCCACAGATACGCAGTATTTT.

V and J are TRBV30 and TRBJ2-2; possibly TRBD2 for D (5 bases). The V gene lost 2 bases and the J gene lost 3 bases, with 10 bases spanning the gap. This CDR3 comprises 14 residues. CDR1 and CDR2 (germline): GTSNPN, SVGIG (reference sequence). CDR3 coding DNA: TGTGCCTGGAGTCCAGGACTTCACACCGGGGAGCTGTTTTTT. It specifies CAWSPGLHTGELFF.

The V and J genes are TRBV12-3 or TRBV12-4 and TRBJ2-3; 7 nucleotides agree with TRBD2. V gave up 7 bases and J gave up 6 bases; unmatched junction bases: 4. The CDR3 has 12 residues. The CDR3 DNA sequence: TGTGCCAGCAAAGGGGAGGGGGATACGCAGTATTTT. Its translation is CASKGEGDTQYF.

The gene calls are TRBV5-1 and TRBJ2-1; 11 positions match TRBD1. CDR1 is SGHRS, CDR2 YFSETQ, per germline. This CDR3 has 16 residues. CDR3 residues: CASGQGASKSYNEQFF. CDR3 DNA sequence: TGCGCAAGTGGACAGGGGGCTTCCAAGAGCTACAATGAGCAGTTCTTC.

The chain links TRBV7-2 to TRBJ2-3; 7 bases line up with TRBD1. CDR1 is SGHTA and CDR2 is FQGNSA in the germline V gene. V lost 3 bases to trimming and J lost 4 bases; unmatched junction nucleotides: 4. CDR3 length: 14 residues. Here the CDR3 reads CASSFEGAADTQYF. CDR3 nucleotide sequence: TGTGCCAGCAGCTTCGAGGGGGCCGCAGATACGCAGTATTTT. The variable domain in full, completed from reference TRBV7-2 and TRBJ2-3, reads GAGVSQSPSNKVTEKGKDVELRCDPISGHTALYWYRQSLGQGLEFLIYFQGNSAPDKSGLPSDRFSAERTGGSVSTLTIQRTQQEDSAVYLCASSFEGAADTQYFGPGTRLTVL.

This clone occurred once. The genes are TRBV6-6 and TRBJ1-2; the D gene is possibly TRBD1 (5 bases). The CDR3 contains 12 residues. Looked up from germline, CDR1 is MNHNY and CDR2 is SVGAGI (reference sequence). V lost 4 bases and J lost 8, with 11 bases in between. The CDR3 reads CASSWDSEGYTF. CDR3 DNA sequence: TGTGCCAGCAGTTGGGACTCGGAGGGCTACACCTTC.

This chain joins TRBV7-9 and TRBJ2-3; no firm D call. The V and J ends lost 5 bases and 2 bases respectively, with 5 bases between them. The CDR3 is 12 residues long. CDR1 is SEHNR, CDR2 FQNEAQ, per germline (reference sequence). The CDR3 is CASSADTDTQYF. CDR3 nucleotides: TGTGCCAGCAGCGCAGACACAGATACGCAGTATTTT.

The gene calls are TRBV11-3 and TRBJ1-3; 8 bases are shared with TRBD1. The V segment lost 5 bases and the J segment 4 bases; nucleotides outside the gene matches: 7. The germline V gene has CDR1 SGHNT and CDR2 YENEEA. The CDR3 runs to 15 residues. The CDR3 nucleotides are TGTGCCAGCAGCCTCGGACAGGGTGGAGGAAACACCATATATTTT. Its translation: CASSLGQGGGNTIYF.

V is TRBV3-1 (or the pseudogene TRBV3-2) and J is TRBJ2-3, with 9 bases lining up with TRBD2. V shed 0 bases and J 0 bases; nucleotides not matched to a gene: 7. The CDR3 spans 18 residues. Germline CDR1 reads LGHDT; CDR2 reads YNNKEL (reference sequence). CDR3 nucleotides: TGTGCCAGCAGCCAAGAGTGGTCTAGCGGGACTAGCACAGATACGCAGTATTTT. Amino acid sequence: CASSQEWSSGTSTDTQYF.

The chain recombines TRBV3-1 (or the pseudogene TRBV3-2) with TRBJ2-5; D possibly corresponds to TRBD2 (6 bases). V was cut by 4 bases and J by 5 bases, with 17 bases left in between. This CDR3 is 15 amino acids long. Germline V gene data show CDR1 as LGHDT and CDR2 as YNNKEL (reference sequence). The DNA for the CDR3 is TGTGCCAGCAGCCTCCCCCGACTAGGGGAGGAGACCCAGTACTTC. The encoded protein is CASSLPRLGEETQYF.

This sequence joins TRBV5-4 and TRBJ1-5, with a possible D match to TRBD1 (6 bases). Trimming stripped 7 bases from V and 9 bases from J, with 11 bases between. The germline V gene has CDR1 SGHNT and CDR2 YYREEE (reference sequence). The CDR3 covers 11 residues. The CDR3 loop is CASLLRGPQHF. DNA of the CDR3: TGTGCCAGCCTCCTCAGGGGGCCCCAGCATTTT.

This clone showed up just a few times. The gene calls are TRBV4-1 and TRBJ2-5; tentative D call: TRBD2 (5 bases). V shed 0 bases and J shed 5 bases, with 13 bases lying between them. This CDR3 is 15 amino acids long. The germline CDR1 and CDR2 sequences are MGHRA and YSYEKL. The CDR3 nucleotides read TGCGCCAGCAGCCAAGAACGTAGCGTATACGAGACCCAGTACTTC. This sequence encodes CASSQERSVYETQYF.

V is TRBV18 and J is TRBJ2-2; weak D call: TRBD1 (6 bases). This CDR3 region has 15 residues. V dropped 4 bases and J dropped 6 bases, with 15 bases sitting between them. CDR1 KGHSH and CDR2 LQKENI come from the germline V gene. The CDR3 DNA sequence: TGTGCCAGCTCACGAGGACAGACATCATCCGGGGAGCTGTTTTTT. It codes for CASSRGQTSSGELFF.

CDR3 loop: CASSRQVEAFF. In DNA, the CDR3 is TGTGCCAGCAGCAGACAAGTAGAAGCTTTCTTT. The rearrangement uses TRBV7-9 and TRBJ1-1; no reliable D call. Per the germline V gene, CDR1 is SEHNR and CDR2 is FQNEAQ (reference sequence). The CDR3 runs 11 residues. Trimming pared 5 bases from V and 8 bases from J, leaving 9 bases between.

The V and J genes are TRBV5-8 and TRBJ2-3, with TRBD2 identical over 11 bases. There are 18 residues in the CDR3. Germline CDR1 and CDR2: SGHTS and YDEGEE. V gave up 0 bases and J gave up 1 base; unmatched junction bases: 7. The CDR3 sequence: CASSLASGGYWGTDTQYF. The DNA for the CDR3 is TGTGCCAGCAGCTTGGCTAGCGGGGGGTATTGGGGCACAGATACGCAGTATTTT.

The CDR3 region is CASSSLFGSLHSPLHF. CDR3 DNA sequence: TGTGCCAGCAGCTCCCTCTTCGGGAGCTTGCATTCACCCCTCCACTTT. The genes are TRBV13 and TRBJ1-6; the D is unclear. V shed 4 bases and J shed 8 bases, with 18 bases lying between them. Per the germline V gene, CDR1 is PRHDT and CDR2 is FYEKMQ (reference sequence). The CDR3 loop spans 16 amino acids.

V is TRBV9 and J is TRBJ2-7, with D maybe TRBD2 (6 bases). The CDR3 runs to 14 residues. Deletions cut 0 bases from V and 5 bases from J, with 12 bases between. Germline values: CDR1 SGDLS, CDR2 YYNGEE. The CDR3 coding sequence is TGTGCCAGCAGCGTAGGAGGAGGGCGGCACGAGCAGTACTTC. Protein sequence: CASSVGGGRHEQYF.

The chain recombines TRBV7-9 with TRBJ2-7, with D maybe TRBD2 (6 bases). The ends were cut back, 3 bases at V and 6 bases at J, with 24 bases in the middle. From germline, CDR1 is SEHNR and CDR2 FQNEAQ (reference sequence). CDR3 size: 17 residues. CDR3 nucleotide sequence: TGTGCCAGCAGCTTGGACCGCAGGAAGGGCGCCGGGGGCGAGCAGTACTTC. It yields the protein CASSLDRRKGAGGEQYF.

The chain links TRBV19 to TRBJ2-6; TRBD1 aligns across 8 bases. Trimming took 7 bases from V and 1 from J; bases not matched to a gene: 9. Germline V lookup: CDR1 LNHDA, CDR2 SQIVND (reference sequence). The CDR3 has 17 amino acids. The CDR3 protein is CASTRRDRGSGANVLTF. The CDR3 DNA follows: TGTGCCAGTACCCGACGCGACAGGGGATCTGGGGCCAACGTCCTGACTTTC.